This T cell receptor beta chain was identified in a study of blood T cells in healthy people across ages. The authors ran a second PCR of about 6 to 11 cycles using a sample-barcoded 5' primer and a J-beta primer mix. TCRdb reprocessed the 5' RACE reads via MiXCR and lists one record per CDR3 protein. The repertoire holds approximately 780,000 distinct CDR3 sequences, around 25% seen once, with about 3% in the top ten. CDR1 and CDR2 (germline): SNHLY, FYNNEI. The CDR3 covers 15 residues. In addition, the sample was reused for a study of T cells of mothers and their children.

This clonotype originated in a boy between 5 and 17 years old in good health. Sequencing input: blood. The chain links TRBV2 to TRBJ2-5; D might be TRBD1 (6 bases). The last part of the DNA fits TRBJ2-7 better; the J call may be wrong. The CDR3 here is CASSAPGALPYEQYF. In DNA form, the CDR3 reads TGTGCCAGCAGTGCGCCAGGGGCCCTTCCCTACGAGCAGTACTTC.